A selection of T cell receptor beta chains follows, all from one sample in a study of cytomegalovirus exposure and HLA in healthy donors. Sequencing used immunoSEQ multiplex PCR; TCRdb keeps in-frame clones, though not all of them. The repertoire holds 130,000 or so clones, with around 79% as singletons. Sequencing was performed on PBMCs. Receptors were obtained from a woman between 40 and 50 years old in good health and CMV-seronegative. Each CDR3 is given with its conserved first and last residue. D genes are given only for firm matches. A row's size may be missing; if present it is once, few, many or a size class.

.	.	TRBJ1-5	TRBV7-2	CASSFRQGIGNQPQHF	TGTGCCAGCAGCTTTAGGCAGGGGATCGGCAATCAGCCCCAGCATTTT
.	.	TRBJ2-2	TRBV10-3	CAIREAGKTGELFF	TGTGCCATCAGAGAGGCGGGAAAAACCGGGGAGCTGTTTTTT
.	.	TRBJ1-1	TRBV29-1	CSVSQGNTEAFF	TGCAGCGTCTCGCAGGGGAACACTGAAGCTTTCTTT
.	.	TRBJ2-2	TRBV6-5	CASRLQGMGTGELFF	TGTGCCAGCAGACTGCAGGGGATGGGTACCGGGGAGCTGTTTTTT
TRBD1	.	TRBJ2-5	TRBV14	CASSYRGETQYF	TGTGCCAGCAGTTACAGGGGGGAGACCCAGTACTTC
.	.	TRBJ1-3	TRBV6-1	CASRQVTGGNTIYF	TGTGCCAGCAGACAGGTCACTGGGGGAAACACCATATATTTT
TRBD1	.	TRBJ1-3	TRBV7-9	CASTMGQGGKGNTIYF	TGTGCCAGCACCATGGGACAGGGAGGGAAGGGAAACACCATATATTTT
TRBD1	few	TRBJ1-2	TRBV6-5	CASSSPTGAYGYTF	TGTGCCAGCAGTTCCCCGACAGGGGCCTATGGCTACACCTTC
.	.	TRBJ1-5	TRBV5-6	CASSLAPGSGFDQPQHF	TGTGCCAGCAGCTTGGCCCCCGGTTCCGGGTTCGATCAGCCCCAGCATTTT
TRBD1	.	TRBJ1-4	TRBV25-1	CASSVQGVNEKLFF	TGTGCCAGCAGTGTTCAGGGGGTTAATGAAAAACTGTTTTTT
TRBD1	.	TRBJ1-2	TRBV9	CASSQGPGTGANYGYTF	TGTGCCAGCAGCCAAGGGCCCGGGACAGGGGCTAACTATGGCTACACCTTC
TRBD1	.	TRBJ1-6	TRBV19	CASSITGDDSPLHF	TGTGCCAGTAGTATTACAGGGGACGATTCACCCCTCCACTTT
.	.	TRBJ2-2	TRBV5-1	CASSSNYETGELFF	TGCGCCAGCAGCTCGAACTACGAAACCGGGGAGCTGTTTTTT